These 8 T cell receptor beta chains came from one sample sequenced in a study of OX40 agonist ivuxolimab in advanced cancers. Measured with immunoSEQ multiplex PCR; TCRdb has only the in-frame clones, and not every one. The table shows 60,000 to 100,000 clones, with about 90% occurring only once. The sequenced sample was CD4+ or CD8+ T cells sorted from blood, obtained in a trial of the OX40 agonist ivuxolimab. These TCRs come from an adult with an advanced solid tumor such as melanoma, head and neck, liver or kidney cancer.

The chain carries TRBV7-9 and TRBJ2-7, with D perhaps being TRBD1 or TRBD2 (6 bases each). Trimming shortened V by 4 bases and J by 1 base, and 11 bases separated the two germline ends. CDR3 length: 14 amino acids. Germline V gene data show CDR1 as SEHNR and CDR2 as FQNEAQ (reference sequence). In DNA, the CDR3 is TGTGCCAGCAGCTGGAGGGGGGCTTCCTACGAGCAGTACTTC. Its translation is CASSWRGASYEQYF.

The chain combines TRBV5-1 with TRBJ2-7; TRBD1 aligns across 10 bases. V trimming: 2 bases; J trimming: 4 bases; junction bases outside the gene matches: 6. Germline lookup yields CDR1 SGHRS and CDR2 YFSETQ. This CDR3 region has 15 residues. For the CDR3, the DNA is TGCGCCAGCAGCTTAAGGACAGGGGGTTTGTACGAGCAGTACTTC. Residues: CASSLRTGGLYEQYF.

This clone was found a few times. The CDR3 DNA follows: TGCGCCAGCCGGGGGCCGGGGCAGGACACCGGGGAGCTGTTTTTT. Amino acids: CASRGPGQDTGELFF. The gene calls are TRBV4-3 and TRBJ2-2; D is perhaps TRBD1 or TRBD2 (6 bases each). V was trimmed by 8 bases and J by 3 bases, leaving 16 bases between them. Germline lookup yields CDR1 LGHNA and CDR2 YSLEER. CDR3 length: 15 residues.

The chain carries TRBV13 and TRBJ2-4; D might be TRBD1 (6 bases). CDR1 and CDR2 (germline): PRHDT, FYEKMQ (reference sequence). This CDR3 region has 14 residues. Trimming removed 11 bases at V and 0 bases at J, with 14 bases between. CDR3 nucleotides: TGTGCCGGTATGGACAGCTTAGCCAAAAACATTCAGTACTTC. This translates into CAGMDSLAKNIQYF.

This clone occurred many times. The chain employs TRBV19 and TRBJ2-7; D gene ambiguous. V dropped 8 bases and J dropped 2 bases, with 13 bases sitting between them. Per the germline V gene, CDR1 is LNHDA and CDR2 is SQIVND (reference sequence). This CDR3 is built from 13 residues. The chain's CDR3 is CASGPGGTYEQYF. CDR3 bases: TGTGCCAGTGGGCCGGGCGGAACCTACGAGCAGTACTTC.

The rearrangement joins TRBV27 to TRBJ1-6, with D possibly matching TRBD1 (6 bases). Germline V CDR1 and CDR2: MNHEY, SMNVEV (reference sequence). The V end lost 5 bases, the J end lost 12 bases, and 17 bases lay between the germline ends. The CDR3 extends over 14 amino acids. The chain's CDR3 is CASSPGAGRGPLHF. The CDR3, as DNA: TGTGCCAGCAGTCCGGGGGCAGGGCGAGGACCCCTCCACTTT.

This chain connects TRBV29-1 to TRBJ1-4; 7 bases map to TRBD1. Germline loops: CDR1 SQVTM, CDR2 ANQGSEA. The CDR3 runs 13 residues. V lost 5 bases to trimming and J lost 8 bases; unmatched junction nucleotides: 8. CDR3 bases: TGCAGCGTTCCAGGGACAGCCGCCGAAAAACTGTTTTTT. This codes for CSVPGTAAEKLFF.

The gene calls are TRBV5-1 and TRBJ2-7; no clear D. V was trimmed by 1 base and J by 7 bases, leaving 6 bases between them. Germline CDR1 reads SGHRS; CDR2 reads YFSETQ. The CDR3 has 11 residues. CDR3 nucleotides: TGCGCCAGCAGCTTGAATCGGGAGCAGTACTTC. Translation: CASSLNREQYF.